This T cell receptor (beta chain) derives from a study of cytomegalovirus exposure and HLA in healthy donors. Study summary: Out of 150 million to 200 million T cells, an earlier analysis found about 100 million unique TCR beta sequences in total.

CDR3 length equals 14 residues. V dropped 5 bases and J dropped 9 bases, with 17 bases sitting between them. Germline V gene lookup returns CDR1 LNHDA and CDR2 SQIVND (reference sequence). The primer mix had 60 Vbeta and 13 Jbeta primers. The table came from immunoSEQ multiplex PCR; TCRdb's copy has only in-frame clones and leaves some out. The table lists 150,000 to 200,000 clones, 78% of them singletons. Study-wide results and caveats: Certain sequence variants were highly shared and formed a cluster, and this cluster was likely a sequencing artifact. In a later analysis, HLA-associated TCR beta chains were more clonally expanded than equally common others.

On this clone: The target antigen is unknown.

This TCR derives from a woman aged 25 to 39 in good health and CMV-seropositive. The material sequenced was PBMCs. The V call is TRBV19, the J call TRBJ1-5; maybe TRBD1 (6 bases). CDR3 DNA sequence: TGTGCCAGTAGTCTGGCTGGGGGCCCGAGGCCCCAGCATTTT. Translating gives CASSLAGGPRPQHF.